This TCR beta chain was observed in a study of vaccination effects on CD4 cells after COVID-19 (dated by TCRdb to 2021 to 2024). Context from the whole study: Post-vaccine samples across the study were collected a median of 72 days after the second dose, with a range of 14 to 241. Cultures from other donors in the study were sequenced with the Oncomine TCR Beta short-read assay on an Illumina iSeq 100. The full study included over 8 COVID-19 convalescent patients and several SARS-CoV-2-naive healthy vaccine recipients. SARS-CoV-2 spike-specific CD4+ TCR repertoires from before and after mRNA vaccination were compared in COVID-19 convalescent patients and in infection-naive vaccine recipients. Here is what the overall study found, with its caveats: The study was limited by a small number of convalescent patients and lacked early post-infection timepoints. Among healthy vaccine recipients, nearly all vaccine-induced clones were SARS-CoV-2 mono-reactive, and just 1 of 255 was cross-reactive with common cold coronaviruses. At late post-vaccination timepoints, both infection-induced and vaccine-induced clones showed marked clonal contraction, consistent with waning T cell responses.

Library construction relied on the immunoSEQ multiplex PCR assay. DNA from the cultured and isolated CD4+ T cells underwent TCR beta CDR3 sequencing. The source study handled its data this way. Non-productive TCR sequences were removed, reads were trimmed to the CDR3 region, and CDR3s of at least 7 amino acids were retained. Antigen-specific clonotypes were identified with the MANAFEST web app by comparing expansion in peptide wells against reference cultures. To be called positive, a clone needed expansion at FDR<0.05 compared with the reference and with all other wells, an odds ratio greater than 5, and a frequency greater than 0.1% in two replicate wells. A clonotype was called cross-reactive if it was significantly expanded both in SARS-CoV-2 spike wells and in at least one common cold coronavirus spike condition. CDR3 similarity was assessed by Levenshtein distance using the stringdist R package, and unrooted trees were constructed with ape in R 3.6.1. Sourced from immuneACCESS, this table was stored by TCRdb with only in-frame sequences that have V and J called. A share of the clones is absent; for the studies checked, an unresolved V gene accounts for under half, and the remainder has no known explanation. For V, J and clone size, that table is used; D and trimming come from the DNA. The sample contains about 50,000 clones, about 76% of them found a single time. The ten largest clones take up roughly 16% of the sample.

CDR1 and CDR2, per the germline V gene, are SGHRS and YFSETQ. The CDR3, from cysteine to phenylalanine, totals 17 residues. Of the read, only the CDR3 DNA is kept; its 51 bases are in frame from base 1. Cut back by 0 bases and 0 bases, the V and J ends lie 12 bases apart. In the ViraFEST assay, PBMC were stimulated with viral peptide pools, and antigen-specific CD4+ T cell clonotypes were then identified by expansion using TCR sequencing. After roughly 11 days of culture, CD4+ T cells were isolated with the EasySep CD4+ T cell isolation kit. Each participant received two doses of an mRNA SARS-CoV-2 vaccine, either BNT162b2 or mRNA-1273. None of the healthy vaccine recipients had a prior SARS-CoV-2 infection, which was confirmed by nucleocapsid antibody tests that came back negative both before and after vaccination. Each well held two million PBMC cultured in IMDM containing around 5% human AB serum, approximately 10 IU/ml IL-2 and gentamicin, along with roughly 10 ug/ml peptides. Half of the culture medium was replaced with fresh IL-2-containing medium on days 3 and 7. Unless noted otherwise, every peptide stimulation condition was cultured in triplicate wells. Using Ficoll-Paque Plus gradient centrifugation, PBMC were separated from whole blood and then either used fresh or cryopreserved at -140C. The spike proteins of SARS-CoV-2 and of the common cold coronaviruses HCoV-NL63, HCoV-OC43 and HCoV-229E were spanned by overlapping peptide pools. The QIAamp micro DNA kit was used to extract genomic DNA from the cultured CD4+ T cells.

Regarding this clone: It has no known antigen specificity. The input lacks base qualities; no much larger clone sits a single base away.

Sample: CD4+ T cells from PBMCs cultured with HCoV-OC43 spike peptides, taken after COVID-19 vaccination. The cell subset or site label on this specimen signifies: HCoV-OC43 spike overlapping peptide pool stimulation. The sequence joins TRBV5-1 to TRBJ2-2, with a weak D call of TRBD1 (6 bases match). This clonotype was obtained from a human donor who received a COVID-19 vaccine. The CDR3 amino acid sequence is: CASSLVQGVANTGELFF. DNA sequence: TGCGCCAGCAGCTTGGTACAGGGTGTCGCGAACACCGGGGAGCTGTTTTTT.